These 6 T cell receptor beta chains originate from one sample sequenced in a study of blood T cell repertoires in COVID-19. Libraries were prepared by immunoSEQ multiplex PCR; TCRdb keeps only in-frame clonotypes and omits some of them. Counted here are more than 65,000 clones, under 95% occurring once; the ten biggest clones make up 7% to 9%. Sequences were obtained from peripheral blood. The origin of the receptors is a human donor in a cohort sampled during active COVID-19.

This clone was detected once. The genes are TRBV5-6 and TRBJ1-2; D is unresolved. CDR3 length: 12 residues. V gave up 2 bases and J gave up 7 bases, with 9 bases separating them. Germline-derived CDR1 and CDR2 are SGHDT and YYEEEE. The DNA of the CDR3 is TGTGCCAGCAGCTTCGAGCGGGGTGGCTACACCTTC. Protein sequence: CASSFERGGYTF.

The chain links TRBV19 to TRBJ1-2; D perhaps matches TRBD1 (5 bases). V lost 5 bases to trimming and J lost 6 bases, with 13 bases between them. The germline V gene has CDR1 LNHDA and CDR2 SQIVND (reference sequence). CDR3 size: 13 residues. In DNA form, the CDR3 reads TGTGCCAGTAGTTTCTCGGACAAGGATGGCTACACCTTC. Residues: CASSFSDKDGYTF.

The chain carries TRBV6-2 or TRBV6-3 and TRBJ2-7; tentatively, D is TRBD1 (6 bases). Between the trimmed V and J ends, which lost 5 bases and 2 bases, there was a span of 7 bases. CDR1 MNHEY and CDR2 SVGEGT come from the germline V gene. This CDR3 is built from 12 residues. CDR3 region: CASSGGPYEQYF. In DNA, the CDR3 is TGTGCCAGCAGTGGGGGCCCCTACGAGCAGTACTTC.

The rearrangement joins TRBV6-5 to TRBJ1-1; 10 bases align to TRBD1. This CDR3 is 13 amino acids long. Unmatched junction bases numbered 3, after V lost 6 bases and J lost 5 bases. Germline CDR1 reads MNHEY; CDR2 reads SVGAGI. CDR3 sequence: CASSRTGGTEAFF. DNA for the CDR3: TGTGCCAGCAGCCGGACAGGGGGAACTGAAGCTTTCTTT.

The sample holds one count of this clone. V and J are TRBV4-1 and TRBJ1-1; possibly TRBD1 for D (5 bases). The CDR3 spans 14 residues. Germline values: CDR1 MGHRA, CDR2 YSYEKL. V lost 4 bases and J 2 bases, leaving 11 bases between the germline ends. Here the CDR3 DNA reads TGCGCCAGCAGCCCCATCCAGGGAAACACTGAAGCTTTCTTT. Amino acids: CASSPIQGNTEAFF.

The rearrangement joins TRBV7-8 to TRBJ1-2, with 8 bases that match TRBD1. CDR3 length: 15 residues. CDR1 is SGHVS and CDR2 is FQNEAQ in the germline V gene. After removal of 2 bases from V and 8 bases from J, the junction contained 10 bases not matched to a gene. This chain's CDR3 is CASSLRAGGGKGYTF. The CDR3 nucleotides read TGTGCCAGCAGCTTAAGAGCAGGGGGCGGTAAAGGCTACACCTTC.